This entry is about one T cell receptor beta chain. Original methodology: Amplifying reference gene primers gave estimates of nucleated cell counts. Using immunoSEQ multiplex PCR, the repertoire was profiled, and TCRdb retains in-frame clones only, with some absent. For V, J and clone size, that table is used; D and trimming come from the DNA. In the table there are around 270,000 clones, 75% to 90% of which are singletons. The CDR3 sequence is 14 residues long. Trimming shortened V by 0 bases and J by 1 base, and 7 bases separated the two germline ends. CDR1 is SGHDT and CDR2 is YYEEEE in the germline V gene. This specimen comes from a study of blood T cell repertoires in COVID-19. Turning to the study itself: Collection of acute and convalescent COVID-19 samples took place in the United States, Italy and Spain.

This chain links TRBV5-6 with TRBJ1-1; possibly TRBD1 for D (5 bases). Sequenced material: peripheral blood. The clonotype comes from a man aged 30 to 39 with active or convalescent COVID-19. CDR3 protein: CASSLETANTEAFF. DNA for the CDR3: TGTGCCAGCAGCTTGGAGACAGCGAACACTGAAGCTTTCTTT.